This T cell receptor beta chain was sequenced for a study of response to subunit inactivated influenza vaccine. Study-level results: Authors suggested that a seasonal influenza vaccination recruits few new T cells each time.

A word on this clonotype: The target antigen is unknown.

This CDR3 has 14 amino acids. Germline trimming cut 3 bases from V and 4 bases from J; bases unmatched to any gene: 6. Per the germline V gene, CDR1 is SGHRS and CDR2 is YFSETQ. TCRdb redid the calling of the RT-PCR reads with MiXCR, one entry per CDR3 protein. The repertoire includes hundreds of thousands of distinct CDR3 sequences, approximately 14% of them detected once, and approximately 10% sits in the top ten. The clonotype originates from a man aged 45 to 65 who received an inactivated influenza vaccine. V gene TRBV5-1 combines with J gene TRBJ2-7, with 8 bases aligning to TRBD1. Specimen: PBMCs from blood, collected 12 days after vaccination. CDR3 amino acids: CASSSGQEAYEQYF. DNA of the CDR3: TGCGCCAGCAGCTCGGGACAGGAGGCGTACGAGCAGTACTTC.